One and the same sample provided the 24 T cell receptor beta chains below, sequenced in a study of OX40 agonist ivuxolimab in advanced cancers. Sequenced by immunoSEQ multiplex PCR; TCRdb stores in-frame clones only, minus some. Among 20,000 or so clones listed, roughly 88% were seen once. Sequencing was performed on CD4+ or CD8+ T cells sorted from blood, taken in a trial of the OX40 agonist ivuxolimab. These receptors were collected from an adult with an advanced solid tumor such as melanoma, head and neck, liver or kidney cancer.

The V call is TRBV11-2, the J call TRBJ1-4, with D maybe TRBD1 (6 bases). V lost 0 bases, J lost 6 bases, and 11 bases lay in between. This CDR3 has 15 residues. CDR1 is SGHAT and CDR2 is FQNNGV in the germline V gene. The CDR3 sequence: CASSLDGDNDEKLFF. The DNA of the CDR3 is TGTGCCAGCAGCTTAGACGGGGACAACGATGAAAAACTGTTTTTT. The full variable domain, completed using reference TRBV11-2 and TRBJ1-4, is EAGVAQSPRYKIIEKRQSVAFWCNPISGHATLYWYQQILGQGPKLLIQFQNNGVVDDSQLPKDRFSAERLKGVDSTLKIQPAKLEDSAVYLCASSLDGDNDEKLFFGSGTQLSVL.

This clone appeared a few times. This chain uses TRBV4-1 with TRBJ1-1; D not resolved. CDR1 is MGHRA and CDR2 is YSYEKL in the germline V gene. V lost 4 bases, J lost 1 base, and 10 bases lay in between. CDR3 length: 14 residues. The CDR3: CASSPLQRNTEAFF. In nucleotides, the CDR3 is TGCGCCAGCAGCCCCCTCCAGAGGAACACTGAAGCTTTCTTT.

This chain connects TRBV13 to TRBJ2-1; 9 bases are a match to TRBD2. Germline trimming cut 5 bases from V and 6 bases from J; bases unmatched to any gene: 14. Germline CDR1 PRHDT, CDR2 FYEKMQ (reference sequence). CDR3 length: 17 residues. CDR3 DNA: TGTGCCAGCAGCCTCGAAGGTGGCGGGGGGGCCCCCAATGAGCAGTTCTTC. It codes for CASSLEGGGGAPNEQFF.

This clone has a single count. V is TRBV10-2 and J is TRBJ2-7; TRBD2 aligns across 13 bases. After removal of 1 base from V and 6 bases from J, the junction contained 9 bases not matched to a gene. The CDR3 is 17 residues long. Per germline, CDR1 WSHSY and CDR2 SAAADI. CDR3 loop: CASSEWTSGGGKGEQYF. CDR3 sequence (DNA): TGCGCCAGCAGTGAGTGGACTAGCGGGGGAGGCAAGGGCGAGCAGTACTTC.

The chain combines TRBV25-1 with TRBJ2-5; the D call may be TRBD1 or TRBD2 (5 bases each). CDR1 and CDR2 from the germline V gene are MGHDK and SYGVNS. Trimming removed 5 bases at V and 0 bases at J, with 13 bases between. The CDR3 totals 15 residues. The CDR3 protein is CASSPGPLYQETQYF. CDR3 coding DNA: TGTGCCAGCAGTCCGGGACCTTTGTACCAAGAGACCCAGTACTTC.

This chain uses TRBV12-5 with TRBJ1-5; 9 bases match TRBD1. Trimming removed 5 bases from V and 5 bases from J; junction bases left unmatched: 13. CDR1 is LGHNT and CDR2 is FRNRAP in the germline V gene. This CDR3 is 17 amino acids long. CDR3 residues: CASGLLLTGGSDQPQHF. The CDR3 DNA reads as TGTGCTAGTGGTCTCCTCTTGACAGGGGGGAGCGATCAGCCCCAGCATTTT.

The chain joins TRBV5-6 to TRBJ1-2; the D gene is possibly TRBD1 (5 bases). Germline CDR1 and CDR2: SGHDT and YYEEEE. V was pared by 0 bases and J by 3 bases, with 9 bases between. The CDR3 contains 14 residues. The CDR3 region is CASSLGGVDYGYTF. Here the CDR3 DNA reads TGTGCCAGCAGCTTGGGAGGGGTAGACTATGGCTACACCTTC.

This clone is termed medium-sized. The V gene is TRBV9, the J gene TRBJ2-3, with 11 positions matching TRBD2. V was pared by 3 bases and J by 5 bases, with 2 bases of the junction left unmatched. The CDR3 has 14 residues. From germline, CDR1 is SGDLS and CDR2 YYNGEE. The CDR3 DNA is TGTGCCAGCAGCGGTGGGACTAGCGGAGATACGCAGTATTTT. It specifies CASSGGTSGDTQYF.

The chain uses TRBV5-8 and TRBJ2-7; no definite D call. This CDR3 has 16 residues. V lost 1 base and J lost 4, with 18 bases in between. Germline values: CDR1 SGHTS, CDR2 YDEGEE. CDR3 nucleotides: TGTGCCAGCAGCTTGAATAAGTACGCGAACGAATACGAGCAGTACTTC. Translating gives CASSLNKYANEYEQYF. Using reference TRBV5-8 and TRBJ2-7 for the parts outside the CDR3, the full variable domain is EAGVTQSPTHLIKTRGQQATLRCSPISGHTSVYWYQQALGLGLQFLLWYDEGEERNRGNFPPRFSGRQFPNYSSELNVNALELEDSALYLCASSLNKYANEYEQYFGPGTRLTVT.

V usage is TRBV11-2 and J usage is TRBJ2-1; D not certain. With 1 base removed from V and 6 bases from J, the gap between germline ends came to 7 bases. Germline assignment: CDR1 SGHAT and CDR2 FQNNGV. The CDR3 spans 13 residues. CDR3 coding DNA: TGTGCCAGCAGCTTAGGATTCCTCAATGAGCAGTTCTTC. Its protein is CASSLGFLNEQFF. The variable domain in full, with the rest retrieved from reference TRBV11-2 and TRBJ2-1, is EAGVAQSPRYKIIEKRQSVAFWCNPISGHATLYWYQQILGQGPKLLIQFQNNGVVDDSQLPKDRFSAERLKGVDSTLKIQPAKLEDSAVYLCASSLGFLNEQFFGPGTRLTVL.

The chain has TRBV10-1 and TRBJ1-1, with D uncertain. The V end was cut by 11 bases, the J end by 10 bases, with 11 bases between. CDR1 and CDR2 from the germline V gene are WNHNN and SYGVQD (reference sequence). The CDR3 sequence is 9 residues long. The CDR3 nucleotides are TGCGCCCCCCAAGGGAGAGCTTTCTTT. As protein: CAPQGRAFF.

The CDR3 reads CASSFGTGNQPQHF. As DNA, the CDR3 is TGTGCCAGCAGCTTCGGGACAGGCAATCAGCCCCAGCATTTT. J is TRBJ1-5 and V is TRBV5-6; 7 bases match TRBD1. After removal of 2 bases from V and 2 bases from J, the junction contained 1 base not matched to a gene. This CDR3 is 14 amino acids long. The germline V gene has CDR1 SGHDT and CDR2 YYEEEE.

This sequence joins TRBV27 and TRBJ2-2, with 10 positions matching TRBD1. There are 16 residues in the CDR3. Germline CDR1 reads MNHEY; CDR2 reads SMNVEV (reference sequence). J was trimmed by 8 bases and V by 2 bases; bases with no gene match: 8. CDR3 DNA: TGTGCCAGCAGTTTAGTGACAGGGGGCATACATGGGGAGCTGTTTTTT. Translation: CASSLVTGGIHGELFF.

V is TRBV5-6 and J is TRBJ1-4, with D possibly TRBD1 on 6 matching bases. Trimming stripped 2 bases from V and 8 bases from J, with 19 bases between. This CDR3 comprises 16 residues. Germline CDR1 SGHDT, CDR2 YYEEEE. As DNA, the CDR3 is TGTGCCAGCAGCTTTGTCAAGGGGGGCAGGGGAGAAAAACTGTTTTTT. Translated: CASSFVKGGRGEKLFF.

The chain uses TRBV4-2 and TRBJ2-2, with D unclear. Trimming pared 5 bases from V and 0 bases from J, leaving 10 bases between. CDR1 LGHNA and CDR2 YNFKEQ come from the germline V gene. The CDR3 is made up of 15 amino acids. CDR3 bases: TGTGCCAGCAGCGAAGTCAGGCCGAACACCGGGGAGCTGTTTTTT. It encodes CASSEVRPNTGELFF.

This sequence joins TRBV4-1 and TRBJ2-3, with 9 bases that match TRBD2. With 4 bases clipped from V and 2 bases from J, the junction kept 1 base outside the gene matches. Germline assignment: CDR1 MGHRA and CDR2 YSYEKL. The CDR3 is 14 residues long. The CDR3: CASSLAGDTDTQYF. In DNA form, the CDR3 reads TGCGCCAGCAGCCTAGCGGGGGACACAGATACGCAGTATTTT.

This sequence joins TRBV23-1 and TRBJ1-2; no clear D gene. TRBV23-1 is sorted into the ORF group, with uncertain function. The ends were cut back, 4 bases at V and 7 bases at J, with 7 bases in the middle. This CDR3 has 11 amino acids. The DNA of the CDR3 is TGCGCCAGCAGTCCCTTACGTGGCTACACCTTC. Protein: CASSPLRGYTF.

With regard to this clone: The same CDR3 also results from other DNA sequences found in this sample. This rearrangement joins TRBV11-2 to TRBJ1-1; no firm D call. The V gene lost 2 bases and the J gene lost 1 base, with 8 bases spanning the gap. The CDR3 loop spans 14 amino acids. The germline gives CDR1 SGHAT, CDR2 FQNNGV. The CDR3 loop is CASSLSGGNTEAFF. In DNA, the CDR3 is TGTGCCAGCAGCTTAAGCGGAGGGAACACTGAAGCTTTCTTT.

This clone was detected only once. The chain uses TRBV19 and TRBJ1-1, with TRBD1 matching 8 bases. Unmatched junction bases numbered 5, after V lost 10 bases and J lost 4 bases. Germline loops: CDR1 LNHDA, CDR2 SQIVND (reference sequence). This CDR3 comprises 12 residues. CDR3 nucleotides: TGTGCCACCAACAGGGGGGTCACTGAAGCTTTCTTT. This codes for CATNRGVTEAFF.

The chain carries TRBV7-9 and TRBJ2-7; D not resolved. The CDR3 covers 15 residues. CDR1 is SEHNR and CDR2 is FQNEAQ in the germline V gene (reference sequence). V was cut by 1 base and J by 5 bases, with 15 bases left in between. Here the CDR3 DNA reads TGTGCCAGCAGCTTAGGAGGAGCGAGGAGCCACGAGCAGTACTTC. It specifies CASSLGGARSHEQYF.

The chain links TRBV4-2 to TRBJ2-7; D not resolved. Germline V gene lookup returns CDR1 LGHNA and CDR2 YNFKEQ. The V and J ends lost 0 bases and 5 bases respectively, with 5 bases between them. The CDR3 totals 12 residues. CDR3 in amino acids: CASSQDANEQYF. CDR3 sequence (DNA): TGTGCCAGCAGCCAAGATGCCAACGAGCAGTACTTC.

This clone was detected only once. The chain employs TRBV11-2 and TRBJ2-6; D is unclear. Germline CDR1 SGHAT, CDR2 FQNNGV. This CDR3 spans 12 amino acids. V lost 3 bases and J lost 4, with 1 base in between. The CDR3 loop reads CASSFGANVLTF. The CDR3 nucleotides are TGTGCCAGCAGCTTCGGGGCCAACGTCCTGACTTTC.

The chain links TRBV19 to TRBJ2-1, with 11 bases matching TRBD2. The trim removed 3 bases at V and 4 bases at J, leaving 5 bases unmatched. The CDR3 runs to 16 residues. Germline V gene lookup returns CDR1 LNHDA and CDR2 SQIVND (reference sequence). The CDR3 spells CASSILAGGEYNEQFF. Here the CDR3 DNA reads TGTGCCAGTAGTATCCTAGCGGGAGGCGAGTACAATGAGCAGTTCTTC. Full variable domain (outside the CDR3, taken from reference TRBV19 and TRBJ2-1): DGGITQSPKYLFRKEGQNVTLSCEQNLNHDAMYWYRQDPGQGLRLIYYSQIVNDFQKGDIAEGYSVSREKKESFPLTVTSAQKNPTAFYLCASSILAGGEYNEQFFGPGTRLTVL.

The chain carries TRBV5-4 and TRBJ1-1, with D possibly TRBD1 on 5 matching bases. Per the germline V gene, CDR1 is SGHNT and CDR2 is YYREEE (reference sequence). V lost 7 bases and J lost 0, with 19 bases in between. There are 16 residues in the CDR3. The CDR3 sequence: CASGHRDRVMNTEAFF. The CDR3 DNA reads as TGTGCCAGCGGACACCGGGACCGGGTTATGAACACTGAAGCTTTCTTT.